This TCR beta chain was documented in a study of cytomegalovirus exposure and HLA in healthy donors. Points from the study as a whole: At a 0.05 false discovery rate, a later analysis found roughly 17,000 TCR beta sequences to be associated with HLA alleles.

About this clone: What it recognizes is unknown.

The trim removed 1 base at V and 5 bases at J, leaving 3 bases unmatched. The CDR3 is 15 amino acids. Germline-derived CDR1 and CDR2 are SGDLS and YYNGEE. With 60 Vbeta and 13 Jbeta primers, the PCR was carried out. TCRdb's table, derived via immunoSEQ multiplex PCR, lists solely in-frame clones and lacks some. The sample shows around 150,000 clones, roughly three quarters of them seen only once. The clonotype was recovered from a human donor in good health. Material: PBMCs. The genes are TRBV9 and TRBJ2-3, with 11 bases lining up with TRBD2. The CDR3 sequence is CASSVIAGGVDTQYF. In nucleotides, the CDR3 is TGTGCCAGCAGCGTAATAGCGGGAGGGGTAGATACGCAGTATTTT.